This TCR beta chain derives from a study of post-analysis software for immune sequencing data. Study context: Disease courses included relapsing-remitting, secondary progressive and progressive-relapsing multiple sclerosis.

Study outcomes and limitations: Patients had higher frequencies than controls of a few TRBV segments, including TRBV5-6, TRBV5-1 and TRBV20-1. Batch-mates among the samples co-clustered strongly by F measure. Those with multiple sclerosis, the patient group, showed significantly lower normalized Chao1 diversity than controls.

The TCR beta cDNA libraries carried unique molecular identifiers. The T cell input of roughly 0.9 to 10 million gave roughly 460,000 cDNA molecules. One entry per CDR3 protein results from TCRdb running MiXCR on the PCR reads. The sample has under 650,000 distinct CDR3 sequences, 40% to 50% seen once; the top ten hold roughly 1.7%. Regarding this clonotype: What it recognizes is unknown. A much larger clone differs from this one at a single base, so this may be a read error.

Germline V gives CDR1 SGHTA, CDR2 FQGNSA. There are 15 residues in the CDR3. The sequencing input was blood. The TCR originated in a girl aged 10 to 17 with multiple sclerosis. The chain recombines TRBV7-2 with TRBJ2-4; D might be TRBD1 (8 bases). The J call may be incorrect, as the DNA end agrees better with TRBJ2-7. The CDR3 protein is CASSTGGGETCEQYF. CDR3 in DNA: TGTGCCAGCAGCACAGGGGGGGGCGAGACCTGCGAGCAGTACTTC.